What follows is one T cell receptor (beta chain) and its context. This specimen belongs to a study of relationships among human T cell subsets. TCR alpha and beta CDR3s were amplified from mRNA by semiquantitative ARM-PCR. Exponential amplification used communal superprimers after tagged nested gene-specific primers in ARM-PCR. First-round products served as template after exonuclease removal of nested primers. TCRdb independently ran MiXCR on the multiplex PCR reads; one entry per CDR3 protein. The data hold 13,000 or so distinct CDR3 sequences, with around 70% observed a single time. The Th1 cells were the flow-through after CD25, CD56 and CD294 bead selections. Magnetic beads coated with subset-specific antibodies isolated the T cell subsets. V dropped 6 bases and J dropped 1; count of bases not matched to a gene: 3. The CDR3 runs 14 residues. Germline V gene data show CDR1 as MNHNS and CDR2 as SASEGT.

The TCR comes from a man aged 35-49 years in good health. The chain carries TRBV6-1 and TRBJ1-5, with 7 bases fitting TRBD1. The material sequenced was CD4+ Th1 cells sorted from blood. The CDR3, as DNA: TGTGCCAGCAGGACAGGGTCCAGCAATCAGCCCCAGCATTTT. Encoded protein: CASRTGSSNQPQHF.